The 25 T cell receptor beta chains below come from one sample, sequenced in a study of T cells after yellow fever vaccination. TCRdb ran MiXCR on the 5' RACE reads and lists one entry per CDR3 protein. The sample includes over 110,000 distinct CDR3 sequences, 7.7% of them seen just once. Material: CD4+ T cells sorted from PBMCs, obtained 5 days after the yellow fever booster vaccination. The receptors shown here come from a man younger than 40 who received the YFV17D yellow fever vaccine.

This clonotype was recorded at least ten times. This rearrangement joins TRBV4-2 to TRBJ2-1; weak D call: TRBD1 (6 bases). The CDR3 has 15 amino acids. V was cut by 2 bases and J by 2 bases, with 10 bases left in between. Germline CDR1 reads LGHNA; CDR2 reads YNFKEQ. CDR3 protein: CASSQMGAAYNEQFF. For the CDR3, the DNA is TGTGCCAGCAGCCAAATGGGGGCTGCCTACAATGAGCAGTTCTTC.

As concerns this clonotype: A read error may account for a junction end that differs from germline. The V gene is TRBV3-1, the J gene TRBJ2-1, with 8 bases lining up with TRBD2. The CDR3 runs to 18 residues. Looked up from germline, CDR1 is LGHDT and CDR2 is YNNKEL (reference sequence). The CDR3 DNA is TGTGCCAGCACCCAAACGGGAGGGGCGGAAACTACATACAATGAGCAGTTCTTC. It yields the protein CASTQTGGAETTYNEQFF.

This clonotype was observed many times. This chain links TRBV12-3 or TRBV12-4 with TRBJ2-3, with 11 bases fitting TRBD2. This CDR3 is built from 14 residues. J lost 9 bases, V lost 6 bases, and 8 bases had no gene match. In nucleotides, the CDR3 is TGTGCCAGCAGACCCGGACTAGCGGGCGGGACGCAGTATTTT. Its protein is CASRPGLAGGTQYF.

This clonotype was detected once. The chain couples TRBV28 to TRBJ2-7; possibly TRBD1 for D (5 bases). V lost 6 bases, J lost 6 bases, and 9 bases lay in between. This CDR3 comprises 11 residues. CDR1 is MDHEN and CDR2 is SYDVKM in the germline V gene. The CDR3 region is CASSWTSEQYF. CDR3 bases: TGTGCCAGCAGCTGGACAAGCGAGCAGTACTTC. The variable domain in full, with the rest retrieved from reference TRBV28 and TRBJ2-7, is DVKVTQSSRYLVKRTGEKVFLECVQDMDHENMFWYRQDPGLGLRLIYFSYDVKMKEKGDIPEGYSVSREKKERFSLILESASTNQTSMYLCASSWTSEQYFGPGTRLTVT.

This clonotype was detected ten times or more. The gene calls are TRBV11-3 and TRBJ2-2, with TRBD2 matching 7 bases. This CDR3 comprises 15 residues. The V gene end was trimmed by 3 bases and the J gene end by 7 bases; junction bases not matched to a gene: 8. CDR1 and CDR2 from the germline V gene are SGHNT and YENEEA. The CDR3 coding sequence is TGTGCCAGCAGCTTGGGGACTACCGGTTACGGGGAGCTGTTTTTT. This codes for CASSLGTTGYGELFF. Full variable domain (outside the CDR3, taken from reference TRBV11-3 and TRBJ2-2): EAGVVQSPRYKIIEKKQPVAFWCNPISGHNTLYWYLQNLGQGPELLIRYENEEAVDDSQLPKDRFSAERLKGVDSTLKIQPAELGDSAVYLCASSLGTTGYGELFFGEGSRLTVL.

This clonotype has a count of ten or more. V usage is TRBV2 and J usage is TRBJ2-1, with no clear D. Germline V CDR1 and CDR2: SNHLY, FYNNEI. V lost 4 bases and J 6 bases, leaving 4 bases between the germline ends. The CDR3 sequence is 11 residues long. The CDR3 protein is CASSGLNEQFF. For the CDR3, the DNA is TGTGCCAGCAGTGGTCTCAATGAGCAGTTCTTC.

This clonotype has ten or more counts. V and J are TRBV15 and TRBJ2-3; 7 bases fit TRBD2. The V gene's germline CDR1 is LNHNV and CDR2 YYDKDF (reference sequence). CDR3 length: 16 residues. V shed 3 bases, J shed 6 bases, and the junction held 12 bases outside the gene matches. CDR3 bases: TGTGCCACCAGCAGCTCCCCACGGCGGGAGAGGGATACGCAGTATTTT. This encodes CATSSSPRRERDTQYF.

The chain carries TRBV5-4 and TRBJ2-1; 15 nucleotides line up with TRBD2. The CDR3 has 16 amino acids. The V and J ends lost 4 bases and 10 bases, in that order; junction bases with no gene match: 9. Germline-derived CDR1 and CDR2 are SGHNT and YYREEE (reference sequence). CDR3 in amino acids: CASSLDPGTSGREQFF. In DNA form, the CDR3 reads TGTGCCAGCAGCCTGGACCCCGGGACTAGCGGGAGGGAGCAGTTCTTC.

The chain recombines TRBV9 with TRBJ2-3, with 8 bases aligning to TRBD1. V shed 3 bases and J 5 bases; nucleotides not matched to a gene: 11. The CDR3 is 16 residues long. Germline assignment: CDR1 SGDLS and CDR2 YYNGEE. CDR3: CASSGGTGQTGDTQYF. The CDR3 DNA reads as TGTGCCAGCAGCGGGGGGACAGGCCAAACGGGAGATACGCAGTATTTT.

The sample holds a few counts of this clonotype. The CDR3 DNA reads as TGTGCCAGCAGCTTGGAGGCGGGGGGCGGCGAGACCCAGTACTTC. It translates to CASSLEAGGGETQYF. The rearrangement links TRBV5-4 to TRBJ2-5; 8 bases line up with TRBD2. This CDR3 region has 15 residues. Germline assignment: CDR1 SGHNT and CDR2 YYREEE (reference sequence). V dropped 0 bases and J dropped 5; count of bases not matched to a gene: 6.

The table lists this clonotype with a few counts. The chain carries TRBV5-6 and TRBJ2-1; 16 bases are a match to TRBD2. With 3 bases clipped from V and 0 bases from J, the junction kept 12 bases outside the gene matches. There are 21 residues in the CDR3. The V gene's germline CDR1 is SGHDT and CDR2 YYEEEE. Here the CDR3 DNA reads TGTGCCAGCAGCTGGGATCGACCGGGACTAGCGGGGGGGACCTCCTACAATGAGCAGTTCTTC. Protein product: CASSWDRPGLAGGTSYNEQFF.

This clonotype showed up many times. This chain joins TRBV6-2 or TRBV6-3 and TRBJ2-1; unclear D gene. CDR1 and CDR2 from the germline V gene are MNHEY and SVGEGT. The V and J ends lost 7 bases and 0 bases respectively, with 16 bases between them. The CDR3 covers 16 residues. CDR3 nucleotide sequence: TGTGCCAGCACCAGGTTATCTAGTCTCTCCTACAATGAGCAGTTCTTC. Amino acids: CASTRLSSLSYNEQFF.

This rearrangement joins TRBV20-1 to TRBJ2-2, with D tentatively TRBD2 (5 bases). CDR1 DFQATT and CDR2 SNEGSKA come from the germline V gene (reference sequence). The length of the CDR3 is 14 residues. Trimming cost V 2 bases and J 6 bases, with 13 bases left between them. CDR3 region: CSARPPGSPGELFF. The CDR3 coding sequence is TGCAGTGCTAGACCCCCGGGATCCCCCGGGGAGCTGTTTTTT.

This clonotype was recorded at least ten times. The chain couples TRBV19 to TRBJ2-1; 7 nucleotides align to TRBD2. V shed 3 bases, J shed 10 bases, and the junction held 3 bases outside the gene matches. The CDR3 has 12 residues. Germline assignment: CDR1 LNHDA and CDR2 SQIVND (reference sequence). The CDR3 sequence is CASSMRGLEQFF. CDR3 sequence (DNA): TGTGCCAGTAGTATGCGGGGACTAGAGCAGTTCTTC.

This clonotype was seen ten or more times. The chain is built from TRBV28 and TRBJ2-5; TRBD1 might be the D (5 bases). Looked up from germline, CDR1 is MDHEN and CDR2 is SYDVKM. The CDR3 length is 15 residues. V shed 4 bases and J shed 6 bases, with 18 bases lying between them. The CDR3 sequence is CASSSQDKPKKTQYF. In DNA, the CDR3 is TGTGCCAGCAGTTCACAGGATAAGCCCAAGAAGACCCAGTACTTC.

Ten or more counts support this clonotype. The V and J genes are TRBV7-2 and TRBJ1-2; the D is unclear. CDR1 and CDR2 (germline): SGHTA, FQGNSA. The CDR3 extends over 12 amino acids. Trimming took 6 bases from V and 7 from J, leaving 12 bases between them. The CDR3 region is CASSYTGSGYTF. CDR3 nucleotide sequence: TGTGCCAGCAGTTACACGGGAAGTGGCTACACCTTC.

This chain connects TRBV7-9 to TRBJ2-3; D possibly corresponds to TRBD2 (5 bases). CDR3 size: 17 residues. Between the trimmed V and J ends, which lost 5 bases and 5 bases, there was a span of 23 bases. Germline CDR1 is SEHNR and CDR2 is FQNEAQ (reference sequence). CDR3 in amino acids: CASSVTARGSAVDTQYF. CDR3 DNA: TGTGCCAGCAGCGTCACGGCCCGGGGATCCGCCGTAGATACGCAGTATTTT.

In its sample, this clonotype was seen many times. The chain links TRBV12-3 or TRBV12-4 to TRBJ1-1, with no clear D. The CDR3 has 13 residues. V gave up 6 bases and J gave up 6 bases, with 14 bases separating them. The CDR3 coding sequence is TGTGCCAGCAGGGCAGGTCCCGGCGCTGAAGCTTTCTTT. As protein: CASRAGPGAEAFF.

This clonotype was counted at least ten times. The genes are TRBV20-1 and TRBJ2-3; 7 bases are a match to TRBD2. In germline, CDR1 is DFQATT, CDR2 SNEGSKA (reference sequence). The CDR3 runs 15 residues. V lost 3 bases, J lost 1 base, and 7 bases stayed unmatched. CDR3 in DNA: TGCAGTGCTAGTTCTATCCGGGGGGGCACAGATACGCAGTATTTT. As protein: CSASSIRGGTDTQYF.

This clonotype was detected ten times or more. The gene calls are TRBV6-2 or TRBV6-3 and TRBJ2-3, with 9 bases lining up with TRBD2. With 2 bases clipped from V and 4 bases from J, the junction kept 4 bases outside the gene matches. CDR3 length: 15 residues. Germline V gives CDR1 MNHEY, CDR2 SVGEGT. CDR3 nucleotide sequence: TGTGCCAGCAGTTACGCGGGAGGGCGATCAGATACGCAGTATTTT. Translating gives CASSYAGGRSDTQYF.

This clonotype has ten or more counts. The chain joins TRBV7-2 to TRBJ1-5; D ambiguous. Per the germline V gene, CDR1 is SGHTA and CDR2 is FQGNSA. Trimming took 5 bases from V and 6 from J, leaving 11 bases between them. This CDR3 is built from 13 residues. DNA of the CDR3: TGTGCCAGCAGCCCACGGGCGGCTCAGCCCCAGCATTTT. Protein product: CASSPRAAQPQHF.

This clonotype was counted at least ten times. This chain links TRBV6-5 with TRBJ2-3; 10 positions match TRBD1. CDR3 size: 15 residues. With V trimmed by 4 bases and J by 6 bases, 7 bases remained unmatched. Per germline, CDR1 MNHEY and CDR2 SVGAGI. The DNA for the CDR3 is TGTGCCAGCAGTTCTCGGGACAGGGGTACCGATACGCAGTATTTT. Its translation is CASSSRDRGTDTQYF.

DNA of the CDR3: TGCAGTGCTAAGAACACTGAAGCTTTCTTT. This gives the protein CSAKNTEAFF. The chain uses TRBV20-1 and TRBJ1-1, with D uncertain. Trimming took 4 bases from V and 1 from J, leaving 1 base between them. This CDR3 has 10 amino acids. Germline CDR1 is DFQATT and CDR2 is SNEGSKA (reference sequence).

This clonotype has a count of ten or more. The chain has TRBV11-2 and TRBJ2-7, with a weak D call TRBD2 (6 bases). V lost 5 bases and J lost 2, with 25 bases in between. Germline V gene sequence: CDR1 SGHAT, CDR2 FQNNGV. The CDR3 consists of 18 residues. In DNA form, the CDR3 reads TGTGCCAGCAGCCCAAATGGGGGAGGTGCGGCCCTCCCCTACGAGCAGTACTTC. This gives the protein CASSPNGGGAALPYEQYF.

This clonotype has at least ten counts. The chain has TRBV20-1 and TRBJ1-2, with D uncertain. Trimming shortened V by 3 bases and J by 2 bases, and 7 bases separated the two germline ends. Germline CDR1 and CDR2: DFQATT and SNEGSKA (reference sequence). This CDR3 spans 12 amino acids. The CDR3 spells CSASALNYGYTF. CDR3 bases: TGCAGTGCTAGTGCATTGAACTATGGCTACACCTTC.